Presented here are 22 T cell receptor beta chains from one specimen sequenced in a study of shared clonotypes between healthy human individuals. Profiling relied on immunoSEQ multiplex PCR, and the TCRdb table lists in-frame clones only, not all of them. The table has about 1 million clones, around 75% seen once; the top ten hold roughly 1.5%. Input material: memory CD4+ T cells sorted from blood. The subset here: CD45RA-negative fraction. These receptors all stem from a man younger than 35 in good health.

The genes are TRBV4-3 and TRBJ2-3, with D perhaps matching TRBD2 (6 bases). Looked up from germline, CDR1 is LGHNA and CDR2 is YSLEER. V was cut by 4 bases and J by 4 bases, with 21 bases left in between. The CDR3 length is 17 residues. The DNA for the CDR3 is TGCGCCAGCAGCCGGGAGGCGGCAGGGACCTGGGCAGATACGCAGTATTTT. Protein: CASSREAAGTWADTQYF.

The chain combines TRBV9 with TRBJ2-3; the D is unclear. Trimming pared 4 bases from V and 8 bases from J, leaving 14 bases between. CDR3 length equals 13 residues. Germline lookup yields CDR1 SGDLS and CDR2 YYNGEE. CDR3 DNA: TGTGCCAGCAGCCCCCGGACCGCAGGTACGCAGTATTTT. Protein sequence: CASSPRTAGTQYF.

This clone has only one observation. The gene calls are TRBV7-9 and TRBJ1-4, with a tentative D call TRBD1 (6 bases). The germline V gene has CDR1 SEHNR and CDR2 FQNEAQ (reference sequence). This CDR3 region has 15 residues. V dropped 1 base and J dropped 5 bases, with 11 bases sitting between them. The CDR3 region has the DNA TGTGCCAGCAGCTTAGATGGGACATCCAATGAAAAACTGTTTTTT. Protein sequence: CASSLDGTSNEKLFF.

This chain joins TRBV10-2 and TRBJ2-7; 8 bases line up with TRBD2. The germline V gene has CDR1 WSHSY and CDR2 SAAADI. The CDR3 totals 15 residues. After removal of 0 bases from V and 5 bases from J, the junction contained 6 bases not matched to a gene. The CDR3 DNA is TGCGCCAGCAGTGAGTCGCGGGGGGCTCGACACGAGCAGTACTTC. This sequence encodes CASSESRGARHEQYF.

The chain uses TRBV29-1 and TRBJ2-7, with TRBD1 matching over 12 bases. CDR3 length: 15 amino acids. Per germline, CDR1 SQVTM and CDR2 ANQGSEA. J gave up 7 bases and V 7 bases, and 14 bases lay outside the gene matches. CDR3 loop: CSGTSGTGGSREQYF. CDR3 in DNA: TGCAGCGGCACGTCCGGGACAGGGGGCTCTAGGGAGCAGTACTTC.

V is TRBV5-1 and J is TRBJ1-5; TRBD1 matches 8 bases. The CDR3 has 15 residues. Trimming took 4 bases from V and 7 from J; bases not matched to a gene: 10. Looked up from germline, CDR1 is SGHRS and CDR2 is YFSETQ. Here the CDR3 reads CASSPGTGDRQPQHF. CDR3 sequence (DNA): TGCGCCAGCAGCCCTGGTACAGGGGACAGGCAGCCCCAGCATTTT.

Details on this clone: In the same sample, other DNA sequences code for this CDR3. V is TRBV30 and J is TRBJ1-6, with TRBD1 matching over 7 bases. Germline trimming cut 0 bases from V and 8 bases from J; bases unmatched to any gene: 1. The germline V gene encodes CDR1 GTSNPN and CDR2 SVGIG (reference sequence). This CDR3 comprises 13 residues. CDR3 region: CAWSVQGDSPLHF. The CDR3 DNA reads TGTGCCTGGAGTGTCCAGGGGGATTCACCCCTCCACTTT.

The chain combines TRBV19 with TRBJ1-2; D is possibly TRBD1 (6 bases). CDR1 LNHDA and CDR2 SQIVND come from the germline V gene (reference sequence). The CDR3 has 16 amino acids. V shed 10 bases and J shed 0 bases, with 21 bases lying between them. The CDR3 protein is CATQPGQGLSNYGYTF. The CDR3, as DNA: TGTGCCACCCAACCGGGACAAGGCTTGTCTAACTATGGCTACACCTTC. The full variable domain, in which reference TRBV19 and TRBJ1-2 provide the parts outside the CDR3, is DGGITQSPKYLFRKEGQNVTLSCEQNLNHDAMYWYRQDPGQGLRLIYYSQIVNDFQKGDIAEGYSVSREKKESFPLTVTSAQKNPTAFYLCATQPGQGLSNYGYTFGSGTRLTVV.

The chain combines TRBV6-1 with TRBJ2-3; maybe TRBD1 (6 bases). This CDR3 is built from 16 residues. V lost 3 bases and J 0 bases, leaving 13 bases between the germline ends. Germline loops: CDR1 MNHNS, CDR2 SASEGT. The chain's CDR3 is CASSEGANPSTDTQYF. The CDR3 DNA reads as TGTGCCAGCAGTGAGGGGGCAAATCCGAGCACAGATACGCAGTATTTT.

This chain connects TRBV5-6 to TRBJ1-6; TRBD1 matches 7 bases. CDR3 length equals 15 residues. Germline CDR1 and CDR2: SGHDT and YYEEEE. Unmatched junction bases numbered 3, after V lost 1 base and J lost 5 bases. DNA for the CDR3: TGTGCCAGCAGCTTGAGGACAGGAGATAATTCACCCCTCCACTTT. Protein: CASSLRTGDNSPLHF.

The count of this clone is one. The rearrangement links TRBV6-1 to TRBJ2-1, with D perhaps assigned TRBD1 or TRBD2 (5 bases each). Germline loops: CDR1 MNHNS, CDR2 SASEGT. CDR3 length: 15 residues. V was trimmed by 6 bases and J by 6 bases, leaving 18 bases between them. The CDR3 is CASSGAAPLINEQFF. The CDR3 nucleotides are TGTGCCAGCAGCGGGGCGGCCCCTCTAATCAATGAGCAGTTCTTC.

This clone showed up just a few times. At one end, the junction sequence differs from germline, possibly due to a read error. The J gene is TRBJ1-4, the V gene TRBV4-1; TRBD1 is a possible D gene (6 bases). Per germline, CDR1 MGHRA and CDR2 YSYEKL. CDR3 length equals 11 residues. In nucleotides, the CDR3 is TGCGCCAGCAGCCAGGGGGGACATCCGGTTTTT. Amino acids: CASSQGGHPVF.

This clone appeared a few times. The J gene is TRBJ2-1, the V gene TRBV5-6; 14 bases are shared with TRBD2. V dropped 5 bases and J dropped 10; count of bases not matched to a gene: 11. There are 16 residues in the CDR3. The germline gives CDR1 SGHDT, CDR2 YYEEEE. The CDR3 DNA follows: TGTGCCAGCAGACAGGAACCGGGACTAGCGGGAGTGGAGCAGTTCTTC. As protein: CASRQEPGLAGVEQFF.

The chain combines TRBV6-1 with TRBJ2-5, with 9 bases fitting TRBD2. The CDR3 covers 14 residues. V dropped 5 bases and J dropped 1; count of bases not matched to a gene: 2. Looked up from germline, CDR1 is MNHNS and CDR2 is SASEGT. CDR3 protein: CASSPRGGQETQYF. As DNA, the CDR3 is TGTGCCAGCAGTCCGCGGGGGGGCCAAGAGACCCAGTACTTC.

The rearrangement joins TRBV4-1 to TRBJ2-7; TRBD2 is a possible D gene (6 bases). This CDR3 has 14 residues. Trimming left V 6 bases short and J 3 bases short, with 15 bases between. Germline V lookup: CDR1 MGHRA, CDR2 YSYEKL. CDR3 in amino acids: CASRNSVGGYEQYF. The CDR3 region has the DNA TGCGCCAGCAGGAACTCCGTCGGGGGCTACGAGCAGTACTTC.

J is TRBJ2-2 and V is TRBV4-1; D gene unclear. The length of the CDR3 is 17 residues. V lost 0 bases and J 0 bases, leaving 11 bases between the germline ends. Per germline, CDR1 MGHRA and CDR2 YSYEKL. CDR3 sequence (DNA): TGCGCCAGCAGCCAAGATGAGAACAGCCCGAACACCGGGGAGCTGTTTTTT. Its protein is CASSQDENSPNTGELFF.

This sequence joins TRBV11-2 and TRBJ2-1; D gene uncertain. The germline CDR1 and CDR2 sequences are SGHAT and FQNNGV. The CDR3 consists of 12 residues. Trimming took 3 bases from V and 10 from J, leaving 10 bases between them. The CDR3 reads CASSFYEEEQFF. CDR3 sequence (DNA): TGTGCCAGCAGCTTTTACGAGGAAGAGCAGTTCTTC.

The CDR3: CASSFSEVPSTDTQYF. In DNA, the CDR3 is TGTGCCAGCAGCTTTTCAGAGGTACCTAGCACAGATACGCAGTATTTT. The V and J genes are TRBV7-9 and TRBJ2-3; D is ambiguous. This CDR3 comprises 16 residues. V lost 3 bases to trimming and J lost 0 bases, with 13 bases between them. Germline values: CDR1 SEHNR, CDR2 FQNEAQ (reference sequence). The full variable domain, with the rest looked up from reference TRBV7-9 and TRBJ2-3, is DTGVSQNPRHKITKRGQNVTFRCDPISEHNRLYWYRQTLGQGPEFLTYFQNEAQLEKSRLLSDRFSAERPKGSFSTLEIQRTEQGDSAMYLCASSFSEVPSTDTQYFGPGTRLTVL.

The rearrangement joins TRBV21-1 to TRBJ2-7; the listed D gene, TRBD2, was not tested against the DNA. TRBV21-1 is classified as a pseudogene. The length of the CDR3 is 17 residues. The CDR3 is CASSGGRGVAGEYEQYF. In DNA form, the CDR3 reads TGTGCCAGCAGCGGAGGACGCGGGGTAGCGGGAGAATACGAGCAGTACTTC.

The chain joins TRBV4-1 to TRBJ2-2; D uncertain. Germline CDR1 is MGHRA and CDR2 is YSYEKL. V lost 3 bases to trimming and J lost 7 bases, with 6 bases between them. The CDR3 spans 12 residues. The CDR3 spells CASSHPRGELFF. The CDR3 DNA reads TGCGCCAGCAGCCATCCGCGCGGGGAGCTGTTTTTT.

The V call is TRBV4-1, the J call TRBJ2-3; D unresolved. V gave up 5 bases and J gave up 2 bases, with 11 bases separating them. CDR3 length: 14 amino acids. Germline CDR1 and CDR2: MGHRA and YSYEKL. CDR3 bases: TGCGCCAGCAGCTCCCCCTTCCCCACAGATACGCAGTATTTT. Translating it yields CASSSPFPTDTQYF.

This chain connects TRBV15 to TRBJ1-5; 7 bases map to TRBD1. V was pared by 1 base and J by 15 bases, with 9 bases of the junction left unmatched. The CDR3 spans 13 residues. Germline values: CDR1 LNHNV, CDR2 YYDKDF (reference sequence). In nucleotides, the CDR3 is TGTGCCACCAGCAGAGTAAACAGGGGCTATCTGCATTTT. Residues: CATSRVNRGYLHF. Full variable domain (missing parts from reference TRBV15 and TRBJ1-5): DAMVIQNPRYQVTQFGKPVTLSCSQTLNHNVMYWYQQKSSQAPKLLFHYYDKDFNNEADTPDNFQSRRPNTSFCFLDIRSPGLGDTAMYLCATSRVNRGYLHFGDGTRLSIL.